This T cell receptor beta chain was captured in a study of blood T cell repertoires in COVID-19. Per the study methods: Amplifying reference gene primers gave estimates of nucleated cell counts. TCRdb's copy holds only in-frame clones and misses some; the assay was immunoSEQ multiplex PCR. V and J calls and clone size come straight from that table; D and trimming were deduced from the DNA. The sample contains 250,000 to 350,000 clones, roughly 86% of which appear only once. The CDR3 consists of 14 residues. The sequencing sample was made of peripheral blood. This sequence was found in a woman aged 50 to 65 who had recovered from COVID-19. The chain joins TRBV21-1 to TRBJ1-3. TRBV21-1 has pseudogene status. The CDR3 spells CASSRGTSGNTIYF. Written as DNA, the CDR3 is TGTGCCAGCAGCCGCGGGACCTCCGGAAACACCATATATTTT.